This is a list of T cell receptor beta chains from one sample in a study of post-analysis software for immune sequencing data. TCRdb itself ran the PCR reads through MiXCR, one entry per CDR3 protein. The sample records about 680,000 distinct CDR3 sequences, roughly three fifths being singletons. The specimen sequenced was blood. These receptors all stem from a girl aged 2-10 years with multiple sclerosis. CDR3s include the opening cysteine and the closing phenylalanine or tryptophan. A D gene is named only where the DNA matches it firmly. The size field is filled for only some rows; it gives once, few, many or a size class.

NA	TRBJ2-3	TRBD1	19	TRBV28	CASSPRRKLQGASPDTQYF	TGTGCCAGCAGTCCACGTCGAAAATTACAGGGGGCAAGCCCAGATACGCAGTATTTT
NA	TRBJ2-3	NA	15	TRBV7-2	CASSLASPLTDTQYF	TGTGCCAGCAGCTTAGCCAGTCCTCTCACAGATACGCAGTATTTT
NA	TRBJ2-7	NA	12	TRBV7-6	CASSPEGFEQYF	TGTGCCAGCAGCCCCGAAGGGTTCGAGCAGTACTTC
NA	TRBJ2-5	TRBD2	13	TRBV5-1	CASRSASGETQYF	TGCGCCAGCAGATCGGCTAGCGGGGAGACCCAGTACTTC
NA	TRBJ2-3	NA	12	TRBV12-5	CASGPRTDTQYF	TGTGCTAGTGGTCCTAGGACAGATACGCAGTATTTT
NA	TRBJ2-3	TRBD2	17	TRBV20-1	CSARAPSGTRFTDTQYF	TGCAGTGCTAGAGCCCCCTCCGGGACTAGATTCACAGATACGCAGTATTTT
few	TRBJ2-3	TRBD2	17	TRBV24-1	CATATTPTSGMQDTQYF	TGTGCCACCGCGACCACCCCGACTAGCGGGATGCAAGATACGCAGTATTTT
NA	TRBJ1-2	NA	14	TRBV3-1	CASSTTTDTYGYTF	TGTGCCAGCAGCACGACGACAGATACCTATGGCTACACCTTC
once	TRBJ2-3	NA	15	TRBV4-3	CASSLGLGDTDTQYF	TGCGCCAGCAGTTTGGGTCTGGGGGACACAGATACGCAGTATTTT
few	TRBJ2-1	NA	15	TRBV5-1	CASSLSLATNNEQFF	TGCGCCAGCAGCTTGTCCCTAGCGACTAACAATGAGCAGTTCTTC
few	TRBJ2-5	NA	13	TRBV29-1	CSVGQAWEETQYF	TGCAGCGTTGGACAGGCATGGGAAGAGACCCAGTACTTC
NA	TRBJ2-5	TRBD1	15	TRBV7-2	CASSLRTGGEETQYF	TGTGCCAGCAGCCTACGGACAGGGGGAGAAGAGACCCAGTACTTC
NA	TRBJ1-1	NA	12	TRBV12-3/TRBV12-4	CASSPPDTEAFF	TGTGCCAGCAGTCCACCCGACACTGAAGCTTTCTTT
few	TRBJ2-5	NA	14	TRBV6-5	CASSSGLLSETQYF	TGTGCCAGCAGTTCGGGACTCCTGTCAGAGACCCAGTACTTC
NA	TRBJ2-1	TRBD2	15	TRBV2	CASAGTSGSLSEQFF	TGTGCCAGCGCCGGGACTAGCGGGAGTCTTAGTGAGCAGTTCTTC
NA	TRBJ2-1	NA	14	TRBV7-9	CASSLGQGNDEQFF	TGTGCCAGCAGCTTAGGCCAGGGAAACGATGAGCAGTTCTTC
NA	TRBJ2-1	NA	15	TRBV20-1	CSARDRGNPLNEQFF	TGCAGTGCTAGAGATCGAGGGAACCCCTTAAATGAGCAGTTCTTC
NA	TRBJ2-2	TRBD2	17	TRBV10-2	CAIRSGAGPSNTGELFF	TGCGCCATCCGTTCCGGAGCGGGGCCCTCGAACACCGGGGAGCTGTTTTTT
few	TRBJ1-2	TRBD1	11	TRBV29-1	CSGGQGDGYTF	TGCAGCGGCGGACAGGGGGATGGCTACACCTTC
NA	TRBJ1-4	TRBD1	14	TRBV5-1	CASGYRGINEKLFF	TGCGCCAGCGGCTACAGGGGCATTAATGAAAAACTGTTTTTT
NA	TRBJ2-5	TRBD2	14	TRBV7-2	CASSLVSGAETQYF	TGTGCCAGCAGCTTAGTTAGCGGGGCGGAGACCCAGTACTTC
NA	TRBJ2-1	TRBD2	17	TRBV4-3	CASSHLGLAGVRDEQFF	TGCGCCAGCAGCCACCTGGGACTAGCGGGGGTCAGAGATGAGCAGTTCTTC
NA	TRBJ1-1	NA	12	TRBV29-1	CSGSGSSTEAFF	TGCAGCGGCTCAGGGTCTTCAACTGAAGCTTTCTTT
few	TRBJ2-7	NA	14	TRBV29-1	CSAAGAAVPYEQYF	TGCAGCGCTGCAGGGGCCGCCGTTCCCTACGAGCAGTACTTC
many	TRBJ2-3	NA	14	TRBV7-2	CASSLRQSTDTQYF	TGTGCCAGCAGCTTACGGCAGAGCACAGATACGCAGTATTTT
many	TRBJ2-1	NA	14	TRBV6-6	CASSYRGGYNEQFF	TGTGCCAGCAGTTACCGGGGCGGGTACAATGAGCAGTTCTTC
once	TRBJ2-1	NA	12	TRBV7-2	CASSGRGTEQFF	TGTGCCAGCAGCGGCAGGGGAACTGAGCAGTTCTTC
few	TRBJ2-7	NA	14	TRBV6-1	CASSEGGSPYEQYF	TGTGCCAGCAGTGAAGGAGGCAGCCCCTACGAGCAGTACTTC
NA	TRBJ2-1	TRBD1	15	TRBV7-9	CASSFLQGIYNEQFF	TGTGCCAGCAGCTTCCTACAGGGGATCTACAATGAGCAGTTCTTC
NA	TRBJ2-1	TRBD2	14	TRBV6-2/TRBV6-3	CARMGLAFYNEQFF	TGTGCCAGAATGGGACTAGCGTTTTACAATGAGCAGTTCTTC
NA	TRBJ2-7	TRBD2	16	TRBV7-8	CASSYGTSGRLYEQYF	TGTGCCAGCAGCTACGGGACTAGCGGGAGGCTGTACGAGCAGTACTTC
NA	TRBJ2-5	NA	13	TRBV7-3	CASSLLREETQYF	TGTGCCAGCAGCTTATTAAGAGAGGAGACCCAGTACTTC
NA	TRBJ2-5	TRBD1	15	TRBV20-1	CSARADRVWPETQYF	TGCAGTGCTAGGGCGGACAGGGTATGGCCAGAGACCCAGTACTTC
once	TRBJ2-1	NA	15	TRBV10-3	CAIGDGSSPYNEQFF	TGTGCCATCGGGGACGGGAGTTCGCCCTACAATGAGCAGTTCTTC
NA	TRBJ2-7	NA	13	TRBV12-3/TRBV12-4	CASTRDGSYEQYF	TGTGCCAGCACCCGGGACGGTTCCTACGAGCAGTACTTC
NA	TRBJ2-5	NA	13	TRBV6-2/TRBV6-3	CASSYSSGLTQYF	TGTGCCAGCAGTTACTCGAGCGGCCTGACCCAGTACTTC
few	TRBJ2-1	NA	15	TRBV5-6	CASLRTGSTWDEQFF	TGTGCCAGCCTGAGGACGGGATCAACATGGGATGAGCAGTTCTTC
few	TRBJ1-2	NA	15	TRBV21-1	CASSKEGRPNYGYTF	TGTGCCAGCAGCAAAGAGGGACGGCCTAACTATGGCTACACCTTC
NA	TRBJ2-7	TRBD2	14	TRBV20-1	CSARLPSGSGEQYF	TGCAGTGCTAGGCTGCCTAGCGGGAGTGGTGAGCAGTACTTC
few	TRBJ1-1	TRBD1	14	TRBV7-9	CASSTRTGSIEAFF	TGTGCCAGCAGCACCCGGACAGGGTCAATTGAAGCTTTCTTT
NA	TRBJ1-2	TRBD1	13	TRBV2	CASITGTGNGYTF	TGTGCCAGCATCACCGGGACAGGGAATGGCTACACCTTC
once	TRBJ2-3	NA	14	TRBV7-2	CASSHTTHTDTQYF	TGTGCCAGCAGCCACACTACTCACACAGATACGCAGTATTTT
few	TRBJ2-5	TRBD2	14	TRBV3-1	CASSPGTSHDEQYF	TGTGCCAGCAGCCCCGGGACTAGCCACGATGAGCAGTACTTC
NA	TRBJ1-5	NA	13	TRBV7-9	CASSLEVGQPQHF	TGTGCCAGCAGCTTAGAGGTTGGTCAGCCCCAGCATTTT
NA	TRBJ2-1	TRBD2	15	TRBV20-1	CSAPASGRSDNEQFF	TGCAGTGCTCCAGCGAGCGGGAGAAGTGACAATGAGCAGTTCTTC
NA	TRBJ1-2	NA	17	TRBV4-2	CASSQDRDGGDNYGYTF	TGTGCCAGCAGCCAAGACCGAGACGGGGGGGATAACTATGGCTACACCTTC
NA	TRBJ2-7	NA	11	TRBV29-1	CSVERGREQYF	TGCAGCGTTGAAAGGGGACGCGAGCAGTACTTC
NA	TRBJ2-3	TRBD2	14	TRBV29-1	CSARLAGDEDTQYF	TGCAGCGCTCGACTAGCGGGGGACGAGGATACGCAGTATTTT
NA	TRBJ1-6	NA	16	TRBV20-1	CSAGALPPILESPLHF	TGCAGTGCTGGGGCCCTCCCCCCTATATTAGAGTCACCCCTCCACTTT
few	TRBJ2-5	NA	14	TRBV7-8	CAGSNPGSWETQYF	TGTGCCGGCAGCAACCCGGGTAGCTGGGAGACCCAGTACTTC
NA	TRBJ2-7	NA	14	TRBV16	CASSQLDSSYEQYF	TGTGCCAGCAGCCAACTTGACAGTTCCTACGAGCAGTACTTC
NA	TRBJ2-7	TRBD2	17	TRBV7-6	CASSLAVSSGSTYEQYF	TGTGCCAGCAGCTTAGCTGTTTCCAGCGGGAGCACCTACGAGCAGTACTTC
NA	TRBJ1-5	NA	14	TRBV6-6	CASSYRGENQPQHF	TGTGCCAGCAGTTACCGGGGCGAAAATCAGCCCCAGCATTTT
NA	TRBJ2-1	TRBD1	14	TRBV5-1	CASSHRQGFNEQFF	TGCGCCAGCAGCCACCGACAGGGTTTCAATGAGCAGTTCTTC
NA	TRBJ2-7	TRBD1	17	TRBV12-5	CASGLSIRWTGGYEQYF	TGTGCTAGTGGTTTGTCGATCCGATGGACAGGGGGCTACGAGCAGTACTTC
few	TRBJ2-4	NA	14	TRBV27	CASSLRQGRNIQYF	TGTGCCAGCAGTTTACGGCAGGGAAGGAACATTCAGTACTTC
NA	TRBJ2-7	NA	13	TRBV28	CASSKWQPYEQYF	TGTGCCAGCAGTAAATGGCAGCCTTACGAGCAGTACTTC
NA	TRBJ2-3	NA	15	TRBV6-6	CASSSRTTPTDTQYF	TGTGCCAGCAGTTCCCGGACGACCCCCACAGATACGCAGTATTTT
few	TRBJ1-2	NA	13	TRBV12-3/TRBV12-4	CASYLGSDYGYTF	TGTGCCAGCTATTTAGGGTCAGACTATGGCTACACCTTC